The 10 T cell receptor beta chains reported below all come from one sample, sequenced in a study of cytomegalovirus exposure and HLA in healthy donors. Primers: 60 Vbeta forward and 13 Jbeta reverse. The repertoire was sequenced with immunoSEQ multiplex PCR; TCRdb's copy has only in-frame clones and lacks some. Of over 120,000 clones in the sample, about four fifths were seen once. Sequencing was performed on PBMCs. The receptor source for this set is a man aged 35-49 years in good health and CMV-seronegative.

The genes are TRBV6-5 and TRBJ1-1, with D unclear. The germline gives CDR1 MNHEY, CDR2 SVGAGI. The CDR3 loop spans 14 amino acids. The germline V and J ends were trimmed by 1 base and 4 bases, with 10 bases remaining between them. CDR3 amino acids: CASSYYGETTEAFF. Written as DNA, the CDR3 is TGTGCCAGCAGTTACTATGGGGAGACCACTGAAGCTTTCTTT.

V usage is TRBV6-5 and J usage is TRBJ1-4, with D unresolved. CDR1 and CDR2 (germline): MNHEY, SVGAGI. The V end was cut by 5 bases, the J end by 1 base, with 11 bases between. CDR3 length equals 15 residues. CDR3 amino acids: CASSRTTGTNEKLFF. In nucleotides, the CDR3 is TGTGCCAGCAGTAGAACGACTGGAACTAATGAAAAACTGTTTTTT.

The chain links TRBV18 to TRBJ1-5; TRBD1 matches at 10 bases. This CDR3 contains 17 residues. CDR1 and CDR2 from the germline V gene are KGHSH and LQKENI. The J segment lost 4 bases and the V segment lost 2 bases, leaving 8 bases of the junction unmatched. The CDR3 sequence is CASSPNPLGQGNQPQHF. CDR3 DNA sequence: TGTGCCAGCTCACCAAATCCGTTGGGACAGGGGAATCAGCCCCAGCATTTT.

The gene calls are TRBV9 and TRBJ1-3, with D unresolved. Germline V lookup: CDR1 SGDLS, CDR2 YYNGEE. The CDR3 sequence is 14 residues long. V was shortened by 0 bases and J by 4 bases, with 8 bases between the two germline ends. The CDR3 is CASSVAPEGNTIYF. In nucleotides, the CDR3 is TGTGCCAGCAGCGTAGCTCCTGAGGGAAACACCATATATTTT. The full variable domain, with the rest looked up from reference TRBV9 and TRBJ1-3, is DSGVTQTPKHLITATGQRVTLRCSPRSGDLSVYWYQQSLDQGLQFLIQYYNGEERAKGNILERFSAQQFPDLHSELNLSSLELGDSALYFCASSVAPEGNTIYFGEGSWLTVV.

The chain couples TRBV5-1 to TRBJ1-4, with D unclear. Trimming pared 3 bases from V and 8 bases from J, leaving 26 bases between. The germline CDR1 and CDR2 sequences are SGHRS and YFSETQ. CDR3 length equals 18 residues. CDR3 sequence reads: CASSSVPVLDSFGEKLFF. Here the CDR3 DNA reads TGCGCCAGCAGCTCCGTTCCTGTTCTGGACTCGTTTGGAGAAAAACTGTTTTTT.

V gene TRBV14 combines with J gene TRBJ1-5; possibly TRBD1 for D (6 bases). V dropped 0 bases and J dropped 0 bases, with 18 bases sitting between them. Germline CDR1 reads SGHDN; CDR2 reads FVKESK. This CDR3 is built from 19 residues. CDR3 region: CASSQDRGGPINSNQPQHF. CDR3 DNA: TGTGCCAGCAGCCAAGATAGGGGGGGTCCTATAAATAGCAATCAGCCCCAGCATTTT.

CDR3 amino acids: CASNPSGGAADTQYF. In DNA, the CDR3 is TGTGCCAGCAACCCTAGCGGGGGGGCAGCGGATACGCAGTATTTT. The V and J genes are TRBV11-2 and TRBJ2-3; TRBD2 agrees at 12 bases. The V and J ends lost 7 bases and 6 bases, in that order; junction bases with no gene match: 8. Germline loops: CDR1 SGHAT, CDR2 FQNNGV. There are 15 residues in the CDR3.

The chain joins TRBV6-5 to TRBJ1-1; D is unresolved. Looked up from germline, CDR1 is MNHEY and CDR2 is SVGAGI. V lost 0 bases to trimming and J lost 6 bases, with 8 bases between them. CDR3 size: 13 residues. CDR3 sequence: CASSYSSGSEAFF. The CDR3 coding sequence is TGTGCCAGCAGTTACTCATCGGGGTCTGAAGCTTTCTTT.

V usage is TRBV6-5 and J usage is TRBJ1-2; 8 nucleotides agree with TRBD1. This CDR3 spans 14 amino acids. Germline lookup yields CDR1 MNHEY and CDR2 SVGAGI. J gave up 8 bases and V 6 bases, and 11 bases lay outside the gene matches. The CDR3 here is CASRPTQGAWGYTF. Written as DNA, the CDR3 is TGTGCCAGCAGACCAACCCAGGGGGCTTGGGGCTACACCTTC.

The V call is TRBV28, the J call TRBJ1-5; D unresolved. Germline V lookup: CDR1 MDHEN, CDR2 SYDVKM. The CDR3 has 14 residues. V lost 3 bases, J lost 1 base, and 7 bases lay in between. The DNA of the CDR3 is TGTGCCAGCAGTTTTCGAGGGAGCAATCAGCCCCAGCATTTT. This translates into CASSFRGSNQPQHF.